The present T cell receptor (beta chain) was sequenced within a study of CD8+CD57+ T cells in acquired aplastic anemia. Study background: The mean DNA yield obtained from sorted CD4+ and CD8+ cells came to roughly 3 ug. The study's findings and limits: Patients had twenty-nine CD8+ CDR3 sequences in common with controls (the shared set).

TCR beta VDJ and CDR3 profiles were obtained from a genomic DNA template. TCRdb used MiXCR to reprocess the reads, holding one entry per CDR3 protein. The repertoire consists of about 160,000 distinct CDR3 sequences, with about 45% occurring once and the leading ten covering approximately 3%. This CDR3 spans 14 amino acids. V was clipped by 1 base and J by 8 bases, with 14 bases between them. Germline V gene lookup returns CDR1 LGHDT and CDR2 YNNKEL (reference sequence). Only patients with CD8+CD57+ cell expansion on flow cytometry were chosen for sequencing. The patients, all of them, had severe acquired aplastic anemia. This clonotype was recorded at least ten times. Its antigen is unknown.

The receptor was isolated from a human donor with aplastic anemia. This chain joins TRBV3-1 and TRBJ1-2; D remains unclear. Sequenced input: sorted CD4+, CD8+, or CD8+CD57+ T cells (not recorded which) from PBMCs. The CDR3 DNA reads as TGTGCCAGCAGCCAAGCATTATCGGGGATGGGCTACACCTTC. Its translation is CASSQALSGMGYTF.